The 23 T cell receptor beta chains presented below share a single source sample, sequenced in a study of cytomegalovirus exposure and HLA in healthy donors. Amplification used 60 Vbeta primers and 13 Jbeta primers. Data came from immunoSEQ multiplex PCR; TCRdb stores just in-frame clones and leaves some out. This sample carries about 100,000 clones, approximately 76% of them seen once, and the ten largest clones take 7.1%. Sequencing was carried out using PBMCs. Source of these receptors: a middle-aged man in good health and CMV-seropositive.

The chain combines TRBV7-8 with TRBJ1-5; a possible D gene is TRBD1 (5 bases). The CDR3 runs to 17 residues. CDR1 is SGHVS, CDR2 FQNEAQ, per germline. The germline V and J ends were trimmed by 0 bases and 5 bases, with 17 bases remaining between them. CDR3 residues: CASSLAQGAGRDQPQHF. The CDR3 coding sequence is TGTGCCAGCAGCTTAGCCCAGGGTGCCGGTAGGGATCAGCCCCAGCATTTT.

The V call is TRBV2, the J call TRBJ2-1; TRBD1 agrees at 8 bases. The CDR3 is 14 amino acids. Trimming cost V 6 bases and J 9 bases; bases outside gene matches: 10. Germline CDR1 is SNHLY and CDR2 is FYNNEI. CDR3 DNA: TGTGCCAGCAGCGCTGCCGGACAGGGTGGTGAGCAGTTCTTC. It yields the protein CASSAAGQGGEQFF.

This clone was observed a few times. CDR3 DNA sequence: TGTGCCAGCAGTCTAACGAGAGATAATTCACCCCTCCACTTT. It translates to CASSLTRDNSPLHF. The gene calls are TRBV6-5 and TRBJ1-6, with no clear D. The germline V gene encodes CDR1 MNHEY and CDR2 SVGAGI. CDR3 length: 14 residues. Trimming took off 5 bases at V and 5 bases at J, with 10 bases between the two ends.

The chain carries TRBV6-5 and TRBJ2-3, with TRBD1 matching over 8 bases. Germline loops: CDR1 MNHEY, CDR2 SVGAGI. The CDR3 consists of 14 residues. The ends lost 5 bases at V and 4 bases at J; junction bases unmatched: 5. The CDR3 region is CASSRTGLADTQYF. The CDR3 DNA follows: TGTGCCAGCAGTAGGACAGGGTTGGCAGATACGCAGTATTTT.

The CDR3 DNA follows: TGTGCCAGCAGCCTCCGACTAGACTCCTACAATGAGCAGTTCTTC. This gives the protein CASSLRLDSYNEQFF. The chain recombines TRBV5-6 with TRBJ2-1; D is possibly TRBD2 (6 bases). This CDR3 comprises 15 residues. Germline-derived CDR1 and CDR2 are SGHDT and YYEEEE. Trimming shortened V by 4 bases and J by 0 bases, and 11 bases separated the two germline ends.

CDR3 residues: CASSISGTGFVEEQFF. Written as DNA, the CDR3 is TGCGCCAGCAGCATCAGTGGGACAGGGTTCGTCGAGGAGCAGTTCTTC. The chain employs TRBV4-1 and TRBJ2-1, with 9 nucleotides matching TRBD1. The CDR3 covers 16 residues. Germline V lookup: CDR1 MGHRA, CDR2 YSYEKL. The J segment lost 10 bases and the V segment lost 5 bases, leaving 15 bases of the junction unmatched.

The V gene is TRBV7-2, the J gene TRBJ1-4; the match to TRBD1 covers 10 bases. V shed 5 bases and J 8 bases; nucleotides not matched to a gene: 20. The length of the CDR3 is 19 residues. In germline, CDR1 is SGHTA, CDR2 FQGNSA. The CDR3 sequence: CASSRPRDRGGVPGEKLFF. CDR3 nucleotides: TGTGCCAGCAGCCGACCCCGGGACAGGGGTGGGGTACCAGGGGAAAAACTGTTTTTT.

CDR3 bases: TGTGCCAGCAGCGTAGTGGGGTCTAGCGGGGGGCGACACAATGAGCAGTTCTTC. It yields the protein CASSVVGSSGGRHNEQFF. The J gene is TRBJ2-1, the V gene TRBV9; TRBD2 agrees at 11 bases. Germline CDR1 and CDR2: SGDLS and YYNGEE. There are 18 residues in the CDR3. The V segment lost 0 bases and the J segment 5 bases; nucleotides outside the gene matches: 10.

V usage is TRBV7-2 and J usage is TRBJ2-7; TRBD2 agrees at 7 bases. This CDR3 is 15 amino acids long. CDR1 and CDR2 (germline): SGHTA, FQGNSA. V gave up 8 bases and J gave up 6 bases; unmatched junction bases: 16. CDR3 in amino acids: CASGLSGGGSVEQYF. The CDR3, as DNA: TGTGCCAGCGGATTGTCCGGTGGCGGGAGCGTCGAGCAGTACTTC.

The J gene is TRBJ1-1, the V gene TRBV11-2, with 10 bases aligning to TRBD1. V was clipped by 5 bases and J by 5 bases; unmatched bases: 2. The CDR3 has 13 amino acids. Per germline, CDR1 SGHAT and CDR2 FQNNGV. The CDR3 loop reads CASSPDRGTEAFF. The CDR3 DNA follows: TGTGCCAGCAGCCCGGACAGGGGGACTGAAGCTTTCTTT. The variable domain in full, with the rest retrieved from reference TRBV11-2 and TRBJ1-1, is EAGVAQSPRYKIIEKRQSVAFWCNPISGHATLYWYQQILGQGPKLLIQFQNNGVVDDSQLPKDRFSAERLKGVDSTLKIQPAKLEDSAVYLCASSPDRGTEAFFGQGTRLTVV.

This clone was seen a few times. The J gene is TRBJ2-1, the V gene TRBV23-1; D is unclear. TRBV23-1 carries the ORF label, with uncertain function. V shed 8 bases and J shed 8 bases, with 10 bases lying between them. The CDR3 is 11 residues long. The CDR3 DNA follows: TGCGCCAGCCGTAGTCGGTATGAGCAGTTCTTC. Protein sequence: CASRSRYEQFF.

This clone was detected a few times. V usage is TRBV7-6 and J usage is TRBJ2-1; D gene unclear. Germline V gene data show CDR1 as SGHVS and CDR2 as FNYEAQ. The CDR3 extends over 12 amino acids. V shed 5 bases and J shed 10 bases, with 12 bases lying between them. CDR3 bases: TGTGCCAGCAGCCTCCAGATGGGCGAGCAGTTCTTC. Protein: CASSLQMGEQFF.

The CDR3 reads CASSHSGSYNEQFF. The CDR3 bases are TGTGCCAGCAGCCATAGCGGTTCCTACAATGAGCAGTTCTTC. The J gene is TRBJ2-1, the V gene TRBV7-9; a possible D gene is TRBD2 (6 bases). The CDR3 is made up of 14 amino acids. Germline values: CDR1 SEHNR, CDR2 FQNEAQ (reference sequence). V shed 5 bases and J shed 1 base, with 9 bases lying between them.

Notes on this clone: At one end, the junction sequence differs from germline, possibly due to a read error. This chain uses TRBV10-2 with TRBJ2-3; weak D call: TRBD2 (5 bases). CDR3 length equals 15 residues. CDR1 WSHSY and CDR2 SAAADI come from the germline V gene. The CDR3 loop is CASFENSGYTNTQYF. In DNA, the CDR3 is TGCGCCAGCTTCGAAAACAGCGGATACACAAATACGCAGTATTTT.

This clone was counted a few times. The CDR3 spells CASSLAGGVFGNQPQHF. The CDR3 region has the DNA TGCGCCAGCAGCTTGGCTGGGGGGGTTTTCGGCAATCAGCCCCAGCATTTT. This chain links TRBV5-1 with TRBJ1-5, with a weak D call TRBD1 (5 bases). This CDR3 spans 17 amino acids. Germline lookup yields CDR1 SGHRS and CDR2 YFSETQ. Deletions cut 0 bases from V and 2 bases from J, with 15 bases between.

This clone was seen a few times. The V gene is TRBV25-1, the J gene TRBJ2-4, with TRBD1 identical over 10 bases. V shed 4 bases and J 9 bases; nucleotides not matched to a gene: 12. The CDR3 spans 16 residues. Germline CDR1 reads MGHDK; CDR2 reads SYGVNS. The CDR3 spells CASSASGQGDKGIQYF. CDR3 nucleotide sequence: TGTGCCAGCAGTGCCTCCGGACAGGGGGACAAGGGCATTCAGTACTTC.

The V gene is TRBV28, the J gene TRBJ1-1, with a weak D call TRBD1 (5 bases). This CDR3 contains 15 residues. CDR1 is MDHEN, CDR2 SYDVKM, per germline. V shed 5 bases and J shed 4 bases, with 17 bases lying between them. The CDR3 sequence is CASSPSMGEVTEAFF. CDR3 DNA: TGTGCCAGCAGTCCTTCTATGGGGGAGGTCACTGAAGCTTTCTTT.

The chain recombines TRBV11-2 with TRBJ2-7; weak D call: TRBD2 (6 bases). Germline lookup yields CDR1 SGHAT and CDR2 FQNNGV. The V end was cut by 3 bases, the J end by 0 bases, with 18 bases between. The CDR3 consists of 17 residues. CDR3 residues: CASSLGGTRTNSYEQYF. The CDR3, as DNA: TGTGCCAGCAGCTTGGGGGGAACACGTACAAACTCCTACGAGCAGTACTTC.

The CDR3 loop reads CASSNRGIDDGYTF. CDR3 DNA sequence: TGTGCCAGTAGTAACAGGGGAATAGATGATGGCTACACCTTC. The chain has TRBV19 and TRBJ1-2, with 7 bases aligning to TRBD1. CDR1 is LNHDA and CDR2 is SQIVND in the germline V gene (reference sequence). J lost 6 bases, V lost 4 bases, and 8 bases had no gene match. The CDR3 contains 14 residues.

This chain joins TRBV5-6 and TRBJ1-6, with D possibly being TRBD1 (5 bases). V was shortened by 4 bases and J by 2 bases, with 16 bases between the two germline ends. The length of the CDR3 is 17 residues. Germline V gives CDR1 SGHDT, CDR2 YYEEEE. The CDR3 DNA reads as TGTGCCAGCAGCGTGGCTGGGGGAGGGACCTATAATTCACCCCTCCACTTT. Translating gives CASSVAGGGTYNSPLHF.

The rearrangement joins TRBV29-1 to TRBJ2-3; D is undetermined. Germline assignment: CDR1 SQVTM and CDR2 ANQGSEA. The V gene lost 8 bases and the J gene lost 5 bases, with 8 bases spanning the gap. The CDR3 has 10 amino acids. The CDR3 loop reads CSLRLDTQYF. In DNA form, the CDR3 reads TGCAGCCTTCGGTTAGATACGCAGTATTTT.

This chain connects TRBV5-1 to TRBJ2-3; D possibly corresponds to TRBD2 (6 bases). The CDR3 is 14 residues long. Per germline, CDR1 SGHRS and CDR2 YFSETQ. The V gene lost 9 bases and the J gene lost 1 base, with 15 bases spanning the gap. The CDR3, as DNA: TGCGCCACCTCCGGGGTAGCGGGCACAGATACGCAGTATTTT. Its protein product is CATSGVAGTDTQYF.

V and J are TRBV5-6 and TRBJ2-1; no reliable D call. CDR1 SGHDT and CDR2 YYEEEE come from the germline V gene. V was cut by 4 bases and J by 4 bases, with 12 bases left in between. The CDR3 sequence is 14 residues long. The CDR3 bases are TGTGCCAGCAGCCACACCGCGGAATACAATGAGCAGTTCTTC. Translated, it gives CASSHTAEYNEQFF.